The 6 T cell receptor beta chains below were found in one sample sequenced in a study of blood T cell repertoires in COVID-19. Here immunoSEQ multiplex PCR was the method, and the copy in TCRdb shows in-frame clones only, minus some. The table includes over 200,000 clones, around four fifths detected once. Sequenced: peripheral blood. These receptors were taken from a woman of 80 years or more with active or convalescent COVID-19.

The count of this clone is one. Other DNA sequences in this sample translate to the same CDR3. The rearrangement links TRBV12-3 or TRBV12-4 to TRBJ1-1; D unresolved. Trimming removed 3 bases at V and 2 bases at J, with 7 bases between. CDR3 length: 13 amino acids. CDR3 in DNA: TGTGCCAGCAGTTTGGGCCGCAACACTGAAGCTTTCTTT. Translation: CASSLGRNTEAFF.

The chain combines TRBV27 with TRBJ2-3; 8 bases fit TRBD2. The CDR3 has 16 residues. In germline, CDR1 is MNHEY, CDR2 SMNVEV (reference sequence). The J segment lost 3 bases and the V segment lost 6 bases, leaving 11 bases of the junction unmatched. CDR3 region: CASSLGSGSSTDTQYF. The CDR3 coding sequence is TGTGCCAGCAGCCTAGGGAGCGGGAGCTCTACAGATACGCAGTATTTT.

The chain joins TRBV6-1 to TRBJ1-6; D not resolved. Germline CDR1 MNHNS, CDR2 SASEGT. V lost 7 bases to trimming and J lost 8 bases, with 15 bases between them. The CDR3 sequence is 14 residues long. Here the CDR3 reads CASTRLGRDSPLHF. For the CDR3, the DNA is TGTGCCAGCACCCGGTTGGGGAGGGATTCACCCCTCCACTTT.

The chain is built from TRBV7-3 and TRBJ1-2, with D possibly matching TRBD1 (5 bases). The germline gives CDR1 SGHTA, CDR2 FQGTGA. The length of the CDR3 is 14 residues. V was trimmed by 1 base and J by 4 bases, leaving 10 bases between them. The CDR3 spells CASSLRAQGYGYTF. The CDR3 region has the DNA TGTGCCAGCAGCTTAAGGGCGCAGGGCTATGGCTACACCTTC.

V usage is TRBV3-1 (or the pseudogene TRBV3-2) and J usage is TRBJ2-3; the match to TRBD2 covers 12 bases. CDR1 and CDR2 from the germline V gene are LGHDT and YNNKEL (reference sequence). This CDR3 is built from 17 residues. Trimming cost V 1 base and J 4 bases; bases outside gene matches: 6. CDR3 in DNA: TGTGCCAGCAGCCAAGGGCTAGCGGGGGGGCAGGCAGATACGCAGTATTTT. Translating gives CASSQGLAGGQADTQYF.

CDR3 coding DNA: TGCAGTGCTGGAACAGGGCAGCCCCAGCATTTT. Its translation is CSAGTGQPQHF. The chain joins TRBV20-1 to TRBJ1-5; perhaps TRBD1 as D (6 bases). Germline CDR1 DFQATT, CDR2 SNEGSKA (reference sequence). This CDR3 region has 11 residues. The V gene lost 5 bases and the J gene lost 7 bases, with 9 bases spanning the gap.